Listed below are T cell receptor beta chains from one sample, sequenced in a study of response to subunit inactivated influenza vaccine. TCRdb analysed the RT-PCR reads with MiXCR anew, one entry per CDR3 protein. The sample holds 160,000 or so distinct CDR3 sequences, 9.5% to 13% seen once. Sequencing was performed on non-naive T cells sorted from PBMCs, taken roughly 47 days after vaccination. The receptor source for this set is a man between 45 and 60 years old who received an inactivated influenza vaccine. Both conserved end residues are part of each CDR3. A D gene is named only where the DNA matches it firmly.

>14|TRBV7-9|.
CASSPAGTSYEQYF
>16|TRBV5-1|TRBD2
CASSLLGGAAGETQYF
>15|TRBV29-1|TRBD2
CSVSAGGTSTDTQYF
>13|TRBV10-3|TRBD1
CAIRGQDGTEAFF
>14|TRBV20-1|.
CSARTGTWNTEAFF
>15|TRBV10-3|.
CAISASALSNYGYTF
>16|TRBV18|.
CASSPVPDTSGNTIYF
>16|TRBV20-1|.
CSASLPRGAFDYEQYF
>10|TRBV20-1|.
CSAPVWGYTF
>15|TRBV9|.
CASSVGVGASDTQYF
>17|TRBV12-3/TRBV12-4|.
CASSFSRTWVEDQPQHF
>16|TRBV6-5|TRBD2
CASSYGVGAGANEQFF
>19|TRBV19|.
CASSGLGSTRGSYNSPLHF
>14|TRBV7-2|TRBD1
CASTPGQYNSPLHF
>14|TRBV5-1|TRBD1
CASSRTGVYSPLHF
>14|TRBV27|TRBD2
CASRRGGVVYEQYF
>12|TRBV3-1|.
CASSQIPHEQFF
>17|TRBV6-2/TRBV6-3|TRBD2
CASSYSPSGVVTGELFF
>16|TRBV4-1|.
CASSQEMKRPNYGYTF
>16|TRBV4-1|.
CASSQWGPDSNQPQHF
>14|TRBV2|TRBD2
CATTEGRVQETQYF
>16|TRBV28|TRBD1
CASSIWTGELNTEAFF
>12|TRBV20-1|.
CSARSGNTEAFF
>15|TRBV28|TRBD1
CASSFQTGTGGRCTF
>15|TRBV4-3|.
CASSQDLGGVYEQYF
>15|TRBV5-1|.
CASSLEGHRNTEAFF
>13|TRBV5-4|.
CASSLEGIGGYTF
>12|TRBV6-1|TRBD1
CASSALTGQQFF
>14|TRBV3-1|.
CACGPAGHDYGYTF
>15|TRBV27|TRBD1
CASSFVGQGRNEQFF
>15|TRBV12-3/TRBV12-4|TRBD2
CASSLAPGGTDTQYF
>14|TRBV27|TRBD2
CASTGLADSYEQYF
>16|TRBV5-5|.
CASSLLGRDSQETQYF
>18|TRBV5-1|.
CASSLVGSQSSGANVLTF
>16|TRBV20-1|TRBD2
CSASGAGGRAVDEQYF
>16|TRBV24-1|.
CATSDFRAGKDNEQFF
>11|TRBV20-1|.
CSASDTAEAFF
>14|TRBV29-1|.
CSVVFVDYPETQYF
>11|TRBV20-1|TRBD2
CSARDSGTKYF
>15|TRBV11-2|.
CASSLRQQNTGEQFF
>14|TRBV24-1|TRBD1
CATSEGTGKETQYF
>13|TRBV6-2/TRBV6-3|.
CATDTQGPGELFF
>16|TRBV5-1|TRBD2
CASSTRTSGSYNEQFF
>14|TRBV5-1|TRBD1
CASSLGDRNQPQHF
>15|TRBV20-1|TRBD2
CSAGPAGVRGETQYF
>16|TRBV15|TRBD1
CATSRDLAGGDQPQHF
>14|TRBV5-1|.
CASSPNGVNYGYTF
>18|TRBV7-2|TRBD2
CASSLAHGGSLYQETQYF
>15|TRBV3-1|TRBD1
CASSLSGQGRSPLHF
>12|TRBV12-5|.
CASGTIYNEQFF
>13|TRBV10-3|TRBD2
CAISEGGRAQQFF
>14|TRBV7-9|.
CASSLEKVGSALHF
>13|TRBV5-1|.
CASSPRAGDGYTF
>14|TRBV12-3/TRBV12-4|.
CASSLSGTNTEAFF
>15|TRBV5-1|TRBD2
CASSLGGRALNEQFF
>15|TRBV4-1|.
CASSQEPTGGNTIYF